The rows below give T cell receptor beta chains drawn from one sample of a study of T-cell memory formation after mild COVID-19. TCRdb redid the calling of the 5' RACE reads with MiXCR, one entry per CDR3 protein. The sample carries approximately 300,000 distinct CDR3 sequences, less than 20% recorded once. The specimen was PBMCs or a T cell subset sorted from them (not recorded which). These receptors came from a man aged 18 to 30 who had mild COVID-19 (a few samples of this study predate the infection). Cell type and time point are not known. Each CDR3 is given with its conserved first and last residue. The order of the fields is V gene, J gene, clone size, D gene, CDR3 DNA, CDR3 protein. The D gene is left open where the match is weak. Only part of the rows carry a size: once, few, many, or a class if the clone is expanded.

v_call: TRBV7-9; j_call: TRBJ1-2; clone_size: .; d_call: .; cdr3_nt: TGTGCCAGCAGCTTGCCAGGGGTTCATGGCTACACCTTC; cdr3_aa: CASSLPGVHGYTF
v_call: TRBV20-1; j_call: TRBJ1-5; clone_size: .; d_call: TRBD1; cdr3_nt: TGCAGTGCTAGAGTCGGGACAGGGGGTGAGCCCCAGCATTTT; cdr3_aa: CSARVGTGGEPQHF
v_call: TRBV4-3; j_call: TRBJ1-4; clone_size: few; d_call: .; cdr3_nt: TGCGCCAGCAGCCAAGAGACCGGGAGAAAACTGTTTTTT; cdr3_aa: CASSQETGRKLFF
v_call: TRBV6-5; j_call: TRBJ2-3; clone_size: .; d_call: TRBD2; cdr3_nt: TGTGCCAGCAGTCGGACTAGCGGGGGGCCAGATACGCAGTATTTT; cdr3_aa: CASSRTSGGPDTQYF
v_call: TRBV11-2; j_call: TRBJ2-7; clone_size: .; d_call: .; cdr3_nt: TGTGCCACCATGAATTCCCCTTACTACGAGCAGTACTTC; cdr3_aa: CATMNSPYYEQYF
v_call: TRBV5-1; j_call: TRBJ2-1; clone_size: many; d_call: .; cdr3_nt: TGCGCCAGCAGCTCCCTAGGGAGCGATGAGCAGTTCTTC; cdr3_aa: CASSSLGSDEQFF
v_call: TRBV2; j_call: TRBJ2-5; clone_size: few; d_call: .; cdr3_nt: TGTGCCAGCAGTGCGCCCAAGGCCCAAGACCAAGAGACCCAGTACTTC; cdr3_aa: CASSAPKAQDQETQYF
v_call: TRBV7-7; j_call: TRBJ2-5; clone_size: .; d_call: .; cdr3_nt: TGTGCTAGCAGCTTAGGTGGGGACCCCCAAGAGACCCAGTACTTC; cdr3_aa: CASSLGGDPQETQYF
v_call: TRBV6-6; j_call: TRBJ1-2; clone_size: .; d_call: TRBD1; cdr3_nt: TGTGCCAGCAGTTACTCTGGACAGGGGGCCCCCGGGGGTGGCTACACCTTC; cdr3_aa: CASSYSGQGAPGGGYTF
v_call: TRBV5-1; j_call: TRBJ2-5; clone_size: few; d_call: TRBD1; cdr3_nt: TGCGCCAGCAGCACGGACAGGGGGAGGGAGACCCAGTACTTC; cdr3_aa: CASSTDRGRETQYF
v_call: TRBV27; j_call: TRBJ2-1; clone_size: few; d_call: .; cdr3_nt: TGTGCCAGCACTCCGGGACACGCATCCTACAATGAGCAGTTCTTC; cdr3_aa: CASTPGHASYNEQFF
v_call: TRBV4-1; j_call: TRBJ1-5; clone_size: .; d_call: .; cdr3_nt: TGCGCCAGCAGCCAAGCCAGTAGCAATCAGCCCCAGCATTTT; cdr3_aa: CASSQASSNQPQHF
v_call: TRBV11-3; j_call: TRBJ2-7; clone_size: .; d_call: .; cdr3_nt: TGTGCCAGCAGCCTCGCCCGGCACTACGAGCAGTACTTC; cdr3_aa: CASSLARHYEQYF
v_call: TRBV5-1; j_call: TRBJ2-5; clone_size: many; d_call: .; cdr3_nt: TGCGCCAGCAGCTCAGGGAATCGGGAGACCCAGTACTTC; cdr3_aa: CASSSGNRETQYF
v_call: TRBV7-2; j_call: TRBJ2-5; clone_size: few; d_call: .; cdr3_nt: TGTGCCAGCAGCTTAAACCCAACCCAAGAGACCCAGTACTTC; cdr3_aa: CASSLNPTQETQYF
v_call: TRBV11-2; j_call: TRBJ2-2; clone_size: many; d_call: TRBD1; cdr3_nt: TGTGCCACCTGGACAGGGAACATCGGGGAGCTGTTTTTT; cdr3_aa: CATWTGNIGELFF
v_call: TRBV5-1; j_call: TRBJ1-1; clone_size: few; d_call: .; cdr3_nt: TGCGCCAGCAGCTTGGCGGACGGCCTGAACACTGAAGCTTTCTTT; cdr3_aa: CASSLADGLNTEAFF
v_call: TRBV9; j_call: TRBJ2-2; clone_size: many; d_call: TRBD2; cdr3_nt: TGTGCCAGCAGCAATTCAGCGGGGGGTTTCACCGGGGAGCTGTTTTTT; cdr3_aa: CASSNSAGGFTGELFF
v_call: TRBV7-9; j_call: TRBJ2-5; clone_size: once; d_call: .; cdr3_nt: TGTGCCAGCAGCCCCCCGTTGGAGGAGACCCAGTACTTC; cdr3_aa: CASSPPLEETQYF
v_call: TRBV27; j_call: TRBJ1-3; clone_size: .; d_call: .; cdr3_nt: TGTGCCAGCAGGGGGGGGAGCTCTGGAAACACCATATATTTT; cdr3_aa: CASRGGSSGNTIYF
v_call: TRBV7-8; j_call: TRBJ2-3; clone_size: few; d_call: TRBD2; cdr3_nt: TGTGCCAGCAGCTCTTGGACTAGCGATACGCAGTATTTT; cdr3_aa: CASSSWTSDTQYF
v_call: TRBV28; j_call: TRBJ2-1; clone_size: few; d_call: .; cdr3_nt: TGTGCCAGCAGTTCTGGGGTGAGCTCCTACAATGAGCAGTTCTTC; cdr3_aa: CASSSGVSSYNEQFF
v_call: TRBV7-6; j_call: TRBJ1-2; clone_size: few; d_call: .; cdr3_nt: TGTGCCAGCAGCCCCCCCGACGGCTATGGCTACACCTTC; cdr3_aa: CASSPPDGYGYTF
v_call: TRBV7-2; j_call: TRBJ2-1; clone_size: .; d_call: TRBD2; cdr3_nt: TGTGCCAGCAGCTTAGCGCTGACTAGCGGGGGCGAGCAGTTCTTC; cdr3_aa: CASSLALTSGGEQFF
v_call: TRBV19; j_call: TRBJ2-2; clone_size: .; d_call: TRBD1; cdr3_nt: TGTGCCAGTAGTATAGATCCCGCTTTAATTGACAGGGGAAACACCGGGGAGCTGTTTTTT; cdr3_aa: CASSIDPALIDRGNTGELFF
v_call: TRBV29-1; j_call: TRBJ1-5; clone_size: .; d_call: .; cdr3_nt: TGCAGCGCTGGACAGTCCGCTACTCAGCCCCAGCATTTT; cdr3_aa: CSAGQSATQPQHF
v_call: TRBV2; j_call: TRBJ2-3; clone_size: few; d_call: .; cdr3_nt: TGTGCCAGCAGTGAAGGCGCCTCAGATACGCAGTATTTT; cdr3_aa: CASSEGASDTQYF
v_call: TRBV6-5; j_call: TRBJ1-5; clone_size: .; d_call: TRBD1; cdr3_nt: TGTGCCAGCAGACGTCGGGACAGGGGTGATCAGCCCCAGCATTTT; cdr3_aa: CASRRRDRGDQPQHF
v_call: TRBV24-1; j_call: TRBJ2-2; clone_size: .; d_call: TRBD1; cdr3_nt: TGTGCCACCAGCGGGACAGGTGGTAGCGGGGAGCTGTTTTTT; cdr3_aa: CATSGTGGSGELFF
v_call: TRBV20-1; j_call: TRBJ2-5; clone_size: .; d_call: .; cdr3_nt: TGCAGTGCCGGCCCTGACACAGAGACCCAGTACTTC; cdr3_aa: CSAGPDTETQYF
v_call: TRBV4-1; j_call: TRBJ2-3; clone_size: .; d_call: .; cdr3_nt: TGCGCCAGCAACCCCTCCCCTGCGCGGGGAGATACGCAGTATTTT; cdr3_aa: CASNPSPARGDTQYF
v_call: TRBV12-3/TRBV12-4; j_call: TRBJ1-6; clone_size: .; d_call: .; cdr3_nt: TGTGCCAGCAGTTTACAGGAAAATTCACCCCTCCACTTT; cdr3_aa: CASSLQENSPLHF
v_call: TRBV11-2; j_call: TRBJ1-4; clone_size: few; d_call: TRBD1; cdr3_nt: TGTGCCAGCAGCTCCCCGGAAGGGACAGGGAATGAAAAACTGTTTTTT; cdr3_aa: CASSSPEGTGNEKLFF
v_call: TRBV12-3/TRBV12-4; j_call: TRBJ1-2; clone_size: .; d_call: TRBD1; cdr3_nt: TGTGCCAGCAGCCAAACAGGGGCGGTCTATGGCTACACCTTC; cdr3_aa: CASSQTGAVYGYTF
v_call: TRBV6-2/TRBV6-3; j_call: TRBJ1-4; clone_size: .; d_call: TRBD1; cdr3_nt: TGTGCCAGCACGACCCCCCGGGACAGGCTTAATGAAAAACTGTTTTTT; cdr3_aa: CASTTPRDRLNEKLFF
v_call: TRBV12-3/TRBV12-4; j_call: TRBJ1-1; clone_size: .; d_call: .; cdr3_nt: TGTGCCAGCATCCCACGCAGGGGCATCGCTGAAGCTTTCTTT; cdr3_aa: CASIPRRGIAEAFF
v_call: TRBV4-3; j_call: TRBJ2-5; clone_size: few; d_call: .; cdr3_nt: TGCGCCAGCAGCCAAGATGGCACACAAGAGACCCAGTACTTC; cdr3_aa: CASSQDGTQETQYF